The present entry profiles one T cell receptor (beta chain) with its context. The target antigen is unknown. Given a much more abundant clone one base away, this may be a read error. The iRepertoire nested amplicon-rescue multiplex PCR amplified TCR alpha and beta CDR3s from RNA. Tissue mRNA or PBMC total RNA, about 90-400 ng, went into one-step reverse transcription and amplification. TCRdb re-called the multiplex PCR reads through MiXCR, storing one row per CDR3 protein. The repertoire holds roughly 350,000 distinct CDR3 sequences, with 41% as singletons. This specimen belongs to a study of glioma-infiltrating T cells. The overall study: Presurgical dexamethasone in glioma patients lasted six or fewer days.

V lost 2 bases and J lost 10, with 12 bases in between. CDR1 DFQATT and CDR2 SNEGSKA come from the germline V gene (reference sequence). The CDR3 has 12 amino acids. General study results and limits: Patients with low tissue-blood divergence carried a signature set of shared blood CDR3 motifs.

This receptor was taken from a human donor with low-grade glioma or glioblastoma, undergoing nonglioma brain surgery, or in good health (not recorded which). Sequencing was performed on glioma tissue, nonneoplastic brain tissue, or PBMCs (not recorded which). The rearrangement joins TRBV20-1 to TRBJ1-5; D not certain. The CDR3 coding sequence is TGCAGTGCTAGAACGGCATACATACCCCAGCATTTT. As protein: CSARTAYIPQHF.